This T cell receptor (beta chain) is from a study of regulatory and conventional T cells in RAG deficiency. Concerning this clone: The antigen is unknown.

Genomic DNA came from blood regulatory T cells gated CD4+ CD25-high CD127-low. Overall study results and limits: Control T-cell subsets had markedly higher Shannon entropy and lower Simpson indices than RAG-deficient patients. Shorter CDR3s in all patient subsets; >85% Treg-Tconv overlap in Omenn.

The CDR3 extends over 13 amino acids. J was trimmed by 6 bases and V by 6 bases; bases with no gene match: 4. Germline V gene data show CDR1 as MNHEY and CDR2 as SMNVEV (reference sequence). Profiling relied on immunoSEQ multiplex PCR, and the TCRdb table lists in-frame clones only, not all of them. The table lists over 7,000 clones, around nine tenths of them singletons. The data were also submitted as part of a second study, on regulatory T cells. That paper notes: Amplification used 52 TRBV primers and 13 TRBJ primers.

This chain uses TRBV27 with TRBJ2-2; 7 positions match TRBD1. The sequence was collected from a human donor in good health. The source material was CD127- CD25+ CD4+ Tregs sorted from blood. The CDR3: CASRPTGAGELFF. CDR3 nucleotides: TGTGCCAGCAGACCTACAGGGGCCGGGGAGCTGTTTTTT.